Below, 4 T cell receptor beta chains from the same sample are listed, as sequenced in a study of T cell repertoires in cytomegalovirus infection. MiXCR, applied by TCRdb to the reads, yields one record per CDR3 protein. The sample gives around 450,000 distinct CDR3 sequences, roughly a third of which show up once; roughly 13% is in the top ten. The material sequenced was PBMCs. These receptors were obtained from a human donor in good health (CMV status not recorded). Some clones in this sample may be carry-over from other donors' samples.

The J gene is TRBJ1-6, the V gene TRBV4-1, with D uncertain. Per germline, CDR1 MGHRA and CDR2 YSYEKL. CDR3 length equals 14 residues. V was trimmed by 0 bases and J by 10 bases, leaving 10 bases between them. CDR3 bases: TGCGCCAGCAGCCAAGAGACTTTGGAATCACCCCTCCACTTT. It encodes CASSQETLESPLHF.

CDR3 in amino acids: CASSLQQGVTDTQYF. As DNA, the CDR3 is TGTGCCAGCAGCTTGCAACAGGGGGTGACAGATACGCAGTATTTT. This sequence joins TRBV7-6 and TRBJ2-3, with 8 bases that match TRBD1. Trimming cost V 3 bases and J 3 bases; bases outside gene matches: 5. Germline V gives CDR1 SGHVS, CDR2 FNYEAQ. CDR3 length equals 15 residues.

This clonotype came up many times. The V gene is TRBV6-5, the J gene TRBJ1-2; D is unclear. Germline loops: CDR1 MNHEY, CDR2 SVGAGI. V lost 3 bases, J lost 7 bases, and 12 bases lay in between. There are 13 residues in the CDR3. The CDR3 loop reads CASSYGNMGGYTF. CDR3 DNA: TGTGCCAGCAGTTATGGAAACATGGGTGGCTACACCTTC.

A few counts support this clonotype. The chain joins TRBV2 to TRBJ2-2; no reliable D call. Germline lookup yields CDR1 SNHLY and CDR2 FYNNEI. The V end lost 8 bases, the J end lost 0 bases, and 19 bases lay between the germline ends. The CDR3 consists of 17 residues. Here the CDR3 reads CASGPSTAPANTGELFF. DNA for the CDR3: TGTGCCAGCGGTCCCTCAACAGCGCCCGCGAACACCGGGGAGCTGTTTTTT.